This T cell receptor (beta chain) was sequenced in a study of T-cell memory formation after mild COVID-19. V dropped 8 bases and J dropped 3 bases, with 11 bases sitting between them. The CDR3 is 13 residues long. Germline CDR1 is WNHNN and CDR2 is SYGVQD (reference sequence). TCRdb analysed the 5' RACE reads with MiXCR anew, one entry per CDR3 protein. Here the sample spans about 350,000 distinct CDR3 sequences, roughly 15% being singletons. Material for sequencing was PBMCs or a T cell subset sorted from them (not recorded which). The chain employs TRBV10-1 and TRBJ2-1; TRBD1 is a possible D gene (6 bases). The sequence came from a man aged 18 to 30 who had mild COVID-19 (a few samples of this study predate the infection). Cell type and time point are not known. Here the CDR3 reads CASGQRVYNEQFF. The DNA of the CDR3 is TGCGCCAGCGGACAGAGAGTCTACAATGAGCAGTTCTTC.